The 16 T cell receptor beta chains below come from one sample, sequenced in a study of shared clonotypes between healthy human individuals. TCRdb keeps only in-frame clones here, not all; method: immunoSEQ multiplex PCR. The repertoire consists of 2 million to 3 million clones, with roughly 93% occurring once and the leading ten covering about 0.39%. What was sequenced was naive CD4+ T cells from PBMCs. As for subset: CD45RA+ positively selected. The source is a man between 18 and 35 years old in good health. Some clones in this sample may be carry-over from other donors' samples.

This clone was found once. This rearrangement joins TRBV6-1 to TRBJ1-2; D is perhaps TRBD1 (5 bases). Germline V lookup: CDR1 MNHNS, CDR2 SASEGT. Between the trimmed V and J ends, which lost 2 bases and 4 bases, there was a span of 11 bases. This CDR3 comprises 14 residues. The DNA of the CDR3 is TGTGCCAGCAGTGAAAGGCAGGGTTTCTATGGCTACACCTTC. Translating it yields CASSERQGFYGYTF.

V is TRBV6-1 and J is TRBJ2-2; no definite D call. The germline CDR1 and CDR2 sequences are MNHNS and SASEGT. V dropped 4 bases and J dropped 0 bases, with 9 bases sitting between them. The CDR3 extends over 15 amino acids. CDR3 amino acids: CASSVVVANTGELFF. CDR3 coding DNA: TGTGCCAGCAGTGTGGTCGTCGCGAACACCGGGGAGCTGTTTTTT.

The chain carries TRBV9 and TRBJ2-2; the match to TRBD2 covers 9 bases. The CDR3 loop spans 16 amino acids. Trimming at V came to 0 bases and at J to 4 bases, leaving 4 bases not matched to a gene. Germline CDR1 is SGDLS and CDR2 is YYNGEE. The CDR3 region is CASSVGTSGSTGELFF. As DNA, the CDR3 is TGTGCCAGCAGCGTAGGTACTAGCGGGTCCACCGGGGAGCTGTTTTTT.

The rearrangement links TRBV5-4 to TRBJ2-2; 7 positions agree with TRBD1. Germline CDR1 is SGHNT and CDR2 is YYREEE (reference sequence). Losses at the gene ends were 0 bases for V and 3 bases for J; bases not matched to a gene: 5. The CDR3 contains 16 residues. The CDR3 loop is CASSLGAGGYTGELFF. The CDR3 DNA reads TGTGCCAGCAGCTTGGGGGCAGGGGGATACACCGGGGAGCTGTTTTTT.

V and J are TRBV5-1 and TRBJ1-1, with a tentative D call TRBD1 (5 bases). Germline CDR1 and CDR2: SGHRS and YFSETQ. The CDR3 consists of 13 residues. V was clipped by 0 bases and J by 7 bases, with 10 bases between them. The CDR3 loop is CASSLVVGGEAFF. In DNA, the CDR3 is TGCGCCAGCAGCTTGGTTGTTGGGGGTGAAGCTTTCTTT.

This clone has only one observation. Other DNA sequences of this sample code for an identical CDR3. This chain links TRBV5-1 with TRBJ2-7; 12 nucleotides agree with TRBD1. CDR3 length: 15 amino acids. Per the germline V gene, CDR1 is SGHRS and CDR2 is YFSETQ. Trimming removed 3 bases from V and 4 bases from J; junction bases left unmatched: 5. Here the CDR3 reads CASSSPGQGAYEQYF. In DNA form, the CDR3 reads TGCGCCAGCAGCTCGCCGGGACAGGGGGCGTACGAGCAGTACTTC.

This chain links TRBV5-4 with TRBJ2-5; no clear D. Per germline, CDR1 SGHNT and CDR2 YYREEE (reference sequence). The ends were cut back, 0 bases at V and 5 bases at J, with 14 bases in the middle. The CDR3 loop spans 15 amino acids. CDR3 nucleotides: TGTGCCAGCAGCTTGGCAGGTCGACAAATCGAGACCCAGTACTTC. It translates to CASSLAGRQIETQYF.

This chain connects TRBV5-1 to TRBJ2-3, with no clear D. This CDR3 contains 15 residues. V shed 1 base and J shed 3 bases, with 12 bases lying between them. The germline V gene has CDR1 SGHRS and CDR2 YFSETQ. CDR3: CASSLPRPDTDTQYF. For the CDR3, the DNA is TGCGCCAGCAGCTTGCCCCGACCGGATACAGATACGCAGTATTTT.

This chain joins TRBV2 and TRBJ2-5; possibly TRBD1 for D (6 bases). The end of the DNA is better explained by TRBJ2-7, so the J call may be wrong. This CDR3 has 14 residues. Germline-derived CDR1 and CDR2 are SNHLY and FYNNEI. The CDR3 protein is CASSVTQGPYEQYF. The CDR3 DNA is TGTGCCAGCAGTGTAACACAGGGTCCCTACGAGCAGTACTTC.

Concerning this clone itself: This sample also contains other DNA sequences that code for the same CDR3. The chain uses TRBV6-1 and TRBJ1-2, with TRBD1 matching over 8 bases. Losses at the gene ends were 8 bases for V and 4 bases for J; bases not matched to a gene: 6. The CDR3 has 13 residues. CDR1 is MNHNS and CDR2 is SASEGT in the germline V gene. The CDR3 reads CASSDRGTYGYTF. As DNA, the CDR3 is TGTGCCAGCTCCGACAGGGGCACCTATGGCTACACCTTC.

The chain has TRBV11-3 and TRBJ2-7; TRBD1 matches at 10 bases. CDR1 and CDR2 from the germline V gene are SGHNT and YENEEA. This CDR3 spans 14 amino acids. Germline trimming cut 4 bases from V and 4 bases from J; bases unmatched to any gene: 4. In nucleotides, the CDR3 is TGTGCCAGCAGCTCCCGGGACAGGGGATACGAGCAGTACTTC. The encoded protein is CASSSRDRGYEQYF.

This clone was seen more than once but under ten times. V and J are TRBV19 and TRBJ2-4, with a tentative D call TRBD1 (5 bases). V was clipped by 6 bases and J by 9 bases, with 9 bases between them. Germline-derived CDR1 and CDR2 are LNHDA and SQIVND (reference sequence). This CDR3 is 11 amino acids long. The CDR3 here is CASSREAIQYF. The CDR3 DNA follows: TGTGCCAGTAGCAGGGAAGCCATTCAGTACTTC.

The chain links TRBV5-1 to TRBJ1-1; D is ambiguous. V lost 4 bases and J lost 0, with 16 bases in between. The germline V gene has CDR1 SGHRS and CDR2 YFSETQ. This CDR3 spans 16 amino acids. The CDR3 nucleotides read TGCGCCAGCAGCCCACGACCAGAGCCGGTGAACACTGAAGCTTTCTTT. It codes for CASSPRPEPVNTEAFF.

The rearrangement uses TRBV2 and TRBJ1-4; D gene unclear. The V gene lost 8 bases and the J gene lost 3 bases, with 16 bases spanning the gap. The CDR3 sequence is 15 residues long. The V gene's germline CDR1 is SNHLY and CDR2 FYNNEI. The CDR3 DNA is TGTGCCAGCGTTGTCCAGGTGATGGCTAATGAAAAACTGTTTTTT. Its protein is CASVVQVMANEKLFF.

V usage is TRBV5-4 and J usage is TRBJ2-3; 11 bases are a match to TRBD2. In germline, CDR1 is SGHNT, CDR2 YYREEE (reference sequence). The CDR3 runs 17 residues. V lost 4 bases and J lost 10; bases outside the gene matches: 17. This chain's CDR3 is CASSPPPLAGGTWAQYF. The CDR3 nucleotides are TGTGCCAGCAGCCCCCCCCCTCTAGCGGGGGGCACATGGGCGCAGTATTTT.

The CDR3 nucleotides read TGTGCCAGCAGCGGACAAGCGGGAGGCTATTACAATGAGCAGTTCTTC. This sequence encodes CASSGQAGGYYNEQFF. This chain connects TRBV7-2 to TRBJ2-1, with 9 bases that match TRBD2. CDR1 SGHTA and CDR2 FQGNSA come from the germline V gene. V was pared by 5 bases and J by 4 bases, with 9 bases of the junction left unmatched. The CDR3 length is 16 residues.